This TCR beta chain was captured by sequencing in a study of long-term antiretroviral therapy in people with HIV. Study-level information: A decade or so separates the oldest specimens from the later 2015 immediate-ART recommendation.

The assay used was immunoSEQ (version v3.0), run at survey level. Using immunoSEQ multiplex PCR, the repertoire was profiled, and TCRdb retains in-frame clones only, with some absent. The sample includes some 35,000 clones, roughly 74% seen only once; the top ten take nearly 3.5%. The CDR3 consists of 14 residues. Germline V gene lookup returns CDR1 MGHRA and CDR2 YSYEKL. With V trimmed by 4 bases and J by 3 bases, 4 bases remained unmatched. This chain connects TRBV4-1 to TRBJ2-3; the match to TRBD1 covers 7 bases. The origin of this receptor is a man between 50 and 59 years old with HIV. Sequences were derived from unsorted PBMCs, sampled 3 years after starting antiretroviral therapy. The CDR3 is CASSLAGGTDTQYF. The DNA of the CDR3 is TGCGCCAGCAGCCTGGCAGGGGGAACAGATACGCAGTATTTT.